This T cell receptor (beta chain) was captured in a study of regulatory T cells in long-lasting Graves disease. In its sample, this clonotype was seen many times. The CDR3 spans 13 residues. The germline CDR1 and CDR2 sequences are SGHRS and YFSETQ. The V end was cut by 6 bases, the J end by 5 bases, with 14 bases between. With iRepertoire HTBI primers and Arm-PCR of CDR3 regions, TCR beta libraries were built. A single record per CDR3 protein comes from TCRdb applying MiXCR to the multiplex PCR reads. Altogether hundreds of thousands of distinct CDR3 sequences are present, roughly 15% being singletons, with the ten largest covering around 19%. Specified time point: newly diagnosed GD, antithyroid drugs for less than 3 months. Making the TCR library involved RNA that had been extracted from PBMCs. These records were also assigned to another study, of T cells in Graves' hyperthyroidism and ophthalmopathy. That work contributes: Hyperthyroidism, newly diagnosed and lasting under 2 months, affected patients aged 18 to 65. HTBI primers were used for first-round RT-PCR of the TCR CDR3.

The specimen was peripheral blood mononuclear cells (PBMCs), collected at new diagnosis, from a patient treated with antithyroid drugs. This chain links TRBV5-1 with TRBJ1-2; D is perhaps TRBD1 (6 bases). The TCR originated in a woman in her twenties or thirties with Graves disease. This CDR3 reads CASTETGSYGYTF. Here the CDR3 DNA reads TGCGCCAGCACCGAAACAGGGTCATATGGCTACACCTTC.